One and the same sample provided the 28 T cell receptor beta chains below, sequenced in a study of OX40 agonist ivuxolimab in advanced cancers. TCRdb's table, derived via immunoSEQ multiplex PCR, lists solely in-frame clones and lacks some. The data show approximately 77,000 clones, with less than 95% seen just once and around 2% held by the top ten. This specimen consisted of CD4+ or CD8+ T cells sorted from blood, obtained in a trial of the OX40 agonist ivuxolimab. The receptors here all came from an adult with an advanced solid tumor such as melanoma, head and neck, liver or kidney cancer.

The chain has TRBV28 and TRBJ1-5; D not resolved. Germline assignment: CDR1 MDHEN and CDR2 SYDVKM. The CDR3 is made up of 16 amino acids. V lost 4 bases and J lost 7, with 20 bases in between. CDR3 nucleotide sequence: TGTGCCAGCAGTTCCCCCGGGCAGCGGGGTGGCCAGCCCCAGCATTTT. Protein sequence: CASSSPGQRGGQPQHF.

V and J are TRBV18 and TRBJ2-7; the D is unclear. V lost 2 bases and J lost 1, with 6 bases in between. The germline V gene encodes CDR1 KGHSH and CDR2 LQKENI. CDR3 length: 13 residues. CDR3 amino acids: CASSPLLSYEQYF. CDR3 nucleotide sequence: TGTGCCAGCTCACCATTGTTGTCCTACGAGCAGTACTTC.

This clone was seen once. This chain uses TRBV30 with TRBJ2-7, with TRBD2 matching over 7 bases. The V gene's germline CDR1 is GTSNPN and CDR2 SVGIG (reference sequence). This CDR3 is built from 15 residues. V shed 1 base, J shed 4 bases, and the junction held 10 bases outside the gene matches. This CDR3 is CAWSAGGMGGYEQYF. The DNA for the CDR3 is TGTGCCTGGAGTGCCGGGGGTATGGGAGGGTACGAGCAGTACTTC.

This clone was recorded a few times. The chain is built from TRBV6-1 and TRBJ1-5; D unclear. Per the germline V gene, CDR1 is MNHNS and CDR2 is SASEGT. This CDR3 is 11 amino acids long. CDR3 sequence (DNA): TGTGCTGTGTCAGACGGCCGGGCCCAGCATTTT. It specifies CAVSDGRAQHF.

The V call is TRBV13, the J call TRBJ1-1; D perhaps matches TRBD1 (5 bases). Looked up from germline, CDR1 is PRHDT and CDR2 is FYEKMQ (reference sequence). Trimming removed 5 bases at V and 1 base at J, with 11 bases between. This CDR3 comprises 14 residues. The CDR3 DNA is TGTGCCAGCAGCATCGGGGGGGAGAACACTGAAGCTTTCTTT. It encodes CASSIGGENTEAFF.

The chain combines TRBV7-2 with TRBJ2-7; TRBD2 agrees at 7 bases. Per the germline V gene, CDR1 is SGHTA and CDR2 is FQGNSA. This CDR3 has 15 residues. Trimming cost V 1 base and J 3 bases; bases outside gene matches: 6. CDR3 DNA sequence: TGTGCCAGCAGCTTAGGGTCGGGGGGTGGCTACGAGCAGTACTTC. It is translated as CASSLGSGGGYEQYF.

In its sample, this clone was seen once. The gene calls are TRBV11-2 and TRBJ2-3; D ambiguous. This CDR3 has 17 amino acids. Germline V lookup: CDR1 SGHAT, CDR2 FQNNGV. Trimming took off 3 bases at V and 1 base at J, with 17 bases between the two ends. This CDR3 is CASSLMVRRWGTDTQYF. In DNA, the CDR3 is TGTGCCAGCAGCTTGATGGTACGGAGATGGGGCACAGATACGCAGTATTTT. The full variable domain, its missing parts supplied by reference TRBV11-2 and TRBJ2-3, is EAGVAQSPRYKIIEKRQSVAFWCNPISGHATLYWYQQILGQGPKLLIQFQNNGVVDDSQLPKDRFSAERLKGVDSTLKIQPAKLEDSAVYLCASSLMVRRWGTDTQYFGPGTRLTVL.

The chain couples TRBV10-3 to TRBJ1-2, with a possible D match to TRBD1 (6 bases). The CDR3 consists of 14 residues. V lost 6 bases and J 6 bases, leaving 17 bases between the germline ends. Germline CDR1 and CDR2: ENHRY and SYGVKD. The CDR3 sequence is CAISEGELRNGYTF. In nucleotides, the CDR3 is TGTGCCATCAGCGAGGGGGAATTGAGGAATGGCTACACCTTC.

This clone has just a few counts. This chain connects TRBV2 to TRBJ1-1; no definite D call. This CDR3 contains 14 residues. Germline V gene sequence: CDR1 SNHLY, CDR2 FYNNEI. Trimming stripped 3 bases from V and 3 bases from J, with 11 bases between. This chain's CDR3 is CASSDGRADTEAFF. The CDR3 DNA sequence: TGTGCCAGCAGTGATGGGAGGGCGGACACTGAAGCTTTCTTT.

The genes are TRBV28 and TRBJ1-5; D unclear. Trimming took 8 bases from V and 0 from J, leaving 14 bases between them. The length of the CDR3 is 15 residues. CDR1 and CDR2 (germline): MDHEN, SYDVKM. CDR3 coding DNA: TGTGCCAGCGGGGAGTGGCAGCTTAGCAATCAGCCCCAGCATTTT. This encodes CASGEWQLSNQPQHF.

This clone is a singleton in its sample. The V call is TRBV7-9, the J call TRBJ1-2; D not certain. In germline, CDR1 is SEHNR, CDR2 FQNEAQ (reference sequence). CDR3 length: 13 residues. Trimming removed 4 bases from V and 5 bases from J, with 11 bases in between. CDR3: CASSSRGGYGYTF. CDR3 bases: TGTGCCAGCAGCTCCCGGGGAGGGTATGGCTACACCTTC. The full variable domain, in which reference TRBV7-9 and TRBJ1-2 provide the parts outside the CDR3, is DTGVSQNPRHKITKRGQNVTFRCDPISEHNRLYWYRQTLGQGPEFLTYFQNEAQLEKSRLLSDRFSAERPKGSFSTLEIQRTEQGDSAMYLCASSSRGGYGYTFGSGTRLTVV.

The rearrangement links TRBV28 to TRBJ2-3; 9 bases line up with TRBD2. This CDR3 is 15 amino acids long. V lost 3 bases to trimming and J lost 3 bases; unmatched junction nucleotides: 4. Germline V CDR1 and CDR2: MDHEN, SYDVKM. The CDR3 DNA is TGTGCCAGCAGTTTGCCGGGACTAGCTACAGATACGCAGTATTTT. As protein: CASSLPGLATDTQYF.

The V and J genes are TRBV14 and TRBJ2-3; D is unclear. Trimming cost V 1 base and J 7 bases, with 3 bases left between them. Germline CDR1 SGHDN, CDR2 FVKESK. CDR3 length equals 11 residues. The CDR3 protein is CASSQVNTQYF. The CDR3 coding sequence is TGTGCCAGCAGCCAAGTGAATACGCAGTATTTT.

The rearrangement links TRBV7-2 to TRBJ2-5, with 8 bases fitting TRBD1. The CDR3 contains 13 residues. Germline trimming cut 5 bases from V and 11 bases from J; bases unmatched to any gene: 10. Germline-derived CDR1 and CDR2 are SGHTA and FQGNSA. CDR3 nucleotides: TGTGCCAGCAGCACCGGACAGGGAGGAGAGCAGTACTTC. As protein: CASSTGQGGEQYF.

The chain uses TRBV27 and TRBJ2-3; TRBD2 aligns across 7 bases. The trim removed 2 bases at V and 2 bases at J, leaving 4 bases unmatched. Germline assignment: CDR1 MNHEY and CDR2 SMNVEV (reference sequence). The CDR3 has 15 residues. CDR3 amino acids: CASSLGLAATDTQYF. CDR3 in DNA: TGTGCCAGCAGTTTAGGTCTAGCGGCCACAGATACGCAGTATTTT.

This rearrangement joins TRBV28 to TRBJ1-6; D is perhaps TRBD1 (5 bases). Per germline, CDR1 MDHEN and CDR2 SYDVKM. Deletions cut 8 bases from V and 6 bases from J, with 14 bases between. CDR3 length equals 14 residues. CDR3 sequence (DNA): TGTGCCAGCGGCCAGGGAGGGACTAATTCACCCCTCCACTTT. Amino acids: CASGQGGTNSPLHF.

The V gene is TRBV7-9, the J gene TRBJ2-3; TRBD1 matches 7 bases. The CDR3 extends over 14 amino acids. Germline CDR1 is SEHNR and CDR2 is FQNEAQ (reference sequence). After removal of 1 base from V and 2 bases from J, the junction contained 0 bases not matched to a gene. The chain's CDR3 is CASSLEGATDTQYF. As DNA, the CDR3 is TGTGCCAGCAGCTTAGAGGGGGCCACAGATACGCAGTATTTT.

The V and J genes are TRBV5-5 and TRBJ2-7; 9 nucleotides align to TRBD1. The CDR3 sequence is 16 residues long. V lost 0 bases, J lost 2 bases, and 6 bases stayed unmatched. Germline V gene data show CDR1 as SGHKS and CDR2 as YYEKEE (reference sequence). CDR3 sequence reads: CASSLEGTGPTYEQYF. CDR3 in DNA: TGTGCCAGCAGCTTGGAAGGGACAGGGCCAACCTACGAGCAGTACTTC.

This clone appeared a few times. The J gene is TRBJ2-7, the V gene TRBV27, with a tentative D call TRBD1 (6 bases). The CDR3 length is 15 residues. Germline CDR1 is MNHEY and CDR2 is SMNVEV (reference sequence). Trimming took 8 bases from V and 2 from J, leaving 19 bases between them. CDR3 amino acids: CASGAPGHRTYEQYF. CDR3 nucleotide sequence: TGTGCCAGCGGGGCGCCGGGACACAGGACCTACGAGCAGTACTTC.

The count of this clone is one. The rearrangement links TRBV19 to TRBJ2-2, with TRBD1 matching 8 bases. With 6 bases clipped from V and 1 base from J, the junction kept 10 bases outside the gene matches. The CDR3 consists of 17 residues. CDR1 LNHDA and CDR2 SQIVND come from the germline V gene (reference sequence). In nucleotides, the CDR3 is TGTGCCAGTAGAATATTAACCGGGACAGGGAACACCGGGGAGCTGTTTTTT. It encodes CASRILTGTGNTGELFF.

The chain's CDR3 is CASSMGQGRGEKLFF. The CDR3 nucleotides are TGTGCCAGCAGCATGGGACAGGGACGAGGGGAAAAACTGTTTTTT. The chain has TRBV5-4 and TRBJ1-4; TRBD1 agrees at 9 bases. The CDR3 sequence is 15 residues long. The junction had 9 bases not matched to a gene; V was cut back by 4 bases and J by 8 bases. CDR1 is SGHNT, CDR2 YYREEE, per germline (reference sequence).

This chain links TRBV7-2 with TRBJ2-3; D is undetermined. With 5 bases removed from V and 0 bases from J, the gap between germline ends came to 12 bases. Germline CDR1 SGHTA, CDR2 FQGNSA. This CDR3 has 15 residues. The CDR3 here is CASSPPARSTDTQYF. The CDR3 nucleotides are TGTGCCAGCAGCCCCCCCGCTCGTAGCACAGATACGCAGTATTTT.

The chain employs TRBV30 and TRBJ2-5, with D hard to call. Trimming took off 7 bases at V and 5 bases at J, with 20 bases between the two ends. The CDR3 totals 14 residues. Germline lookup yields CDR1 GTSNPN and CDR2 SVGIG (reference sequence). The CDR3 region is CALRLLTGLETQYF. The CDR3 DNA reads as TGTGCCTTACGACTCCTCACGGGCTTGGAGACCCAGTACTTC.

The rearrangement joins TRBV27 to TRBJ2-4, with D possibly TRBD1 on 6 matching bases. The CDR3 has 15 amino acids. The V end was cut by 5 bases, the J end by 0 bases, with 11 bases between. CDR1 is MNHEY and CDR2 is SMNVEV in the germline V gene (reference sequence). The CDR3 bases are TGTGCCAGCAGTCCCTGGACAGAAGCCAAAAACATTCAGTACTTC. It encodes CASSPWTEAKNIQYF.

The CDR3 coding sequence is TGTGCCAGCAGTGGCGGACTAGCGGGGGGGATTCAGTACTTC. Its translation: CASSGGLAGGIQYF. The gene calls are TRBV6-6 and TRBJ2-4, with 15 bases identical to TRBD2. V lost 5 bases, J lost 10 bases, and 3 bases stayed unmatched. The CDR3 contains 14 residues. From germline, CDR1 is MNHNY and CDR2 SVGAGI (reference sequence).

V is TRBV10-3 and J is TRBJ2-1, with 10 positions matching TRBD2. CDR1 ENHRY and CDR2 SYGVKD come from the germline V gene. This CDR3 spans 14 amino acids. Germline trimming cut 6 bases from V and 3 bases from J; bases unmatched to any gene: 2. In nucleotides, the CDR3 is TGTGCCATCAGGACTAGCGGGTACTACAATGAGCAGTTCTTC. This codes for CAIRTSGYYNEQFF.

The chain uses TRBV27 and TRBJ2-1; 11 nucleotides agree with TRBD2. Per germline, CDR1 MNHEY and CDR2 SMNVEV (reference sequence). J lost 6 bases, V lost 7 bases, and 5 bases had no gene match. The CDR3 is 14 amino acids. The CDR3 protein is CASTPGTSGNEQFF. Written as DNA, the CDR3 is TGTGCCAGCACCCCCGGGACTAGCGGCAATGAGCAGTTCTTC.

V is TRBV5-1 and J is TRBJ1-3; D is ambiguous. Germline V lookup: CDR1 SGHRS, CDR2 YFSETQ. The CDR3 extends over 15 amino acids. The V end lost 0 bases, the J end lost 6 bases, and 13 bases lay between the germline ends. In nucleotides, the CDR3 is TGCGCCAGCAGCTTGGACAGAACCTCCGCAAACACCATATATTTT. This translates into CASSLDRTSANTIYF.